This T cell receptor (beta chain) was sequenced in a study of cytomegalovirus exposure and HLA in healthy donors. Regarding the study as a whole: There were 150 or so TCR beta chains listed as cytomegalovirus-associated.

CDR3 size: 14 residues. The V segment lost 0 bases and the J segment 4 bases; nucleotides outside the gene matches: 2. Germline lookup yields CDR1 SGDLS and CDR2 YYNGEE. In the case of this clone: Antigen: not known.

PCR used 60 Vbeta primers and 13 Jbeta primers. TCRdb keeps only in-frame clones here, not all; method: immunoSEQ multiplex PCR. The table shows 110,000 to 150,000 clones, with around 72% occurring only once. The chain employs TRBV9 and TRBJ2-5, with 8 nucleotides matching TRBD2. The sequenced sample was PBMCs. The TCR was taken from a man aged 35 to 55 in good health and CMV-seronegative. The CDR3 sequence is CASSVAGGLETQYF. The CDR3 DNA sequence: TGTGCCAGCAGCGTAGCGGGGGGGCTAGAGACCCAGTACTTC.